The source of this T cell receptor (beta chain) is a study of CD8 T cells in Susac syndrome. The germline V gene encodes CDR1 SGHTA and CDR2 FQGNSA. The V gene lost 5 bases and the J gene lost 0 bases, with 10 bases spanning the gap. The CDR3 is made up of 14 amino acids. An input of about 0.45 to 1 ug of RNA was subjected to reverse transcription using random hexamers. TCRdb analysed the immunoSEQ multiplex PCR reads with MiXCR anew, one entry per CDR3 protein. This repertoire shows a few hundred thousand distinct CDR3 sequences, more than 80% found once; its top ten account for about 0.12%. The gene calls are TRBV7-2 and TRBJ2-5, with no clear D. This clonotype was sampled from a human donor with multiple sclerosis. Sequencing was performed on CD8+ T cells from PBMCs. CDR3 loop: CASSPPPHQETQYF. CDR3 bases: TGTGCCAGCAGCCCACCCCCTCACCAAGAGACCCAGTACTTC.